The rows below give T cell receptor beta chains drawn from one sample of a study of regulatory T cells in long-lasting Graves disease. One entry per CDR3 protein results from TCRdb running MiXCR on the multiplex PCR reads. The sample gives 550,000 or so distinct CDR3 sequences, around 13% of which show up once; roughly 8.9% is in the top ten. The same sample was also used in a study of T cells in Graves' hyperthyroidism and ophthalmopathy.

The material sequenced was peripheral blood mononuclear cells (PBMCs), taken at new diagnosis, from a patient treated with antithyroid drugs. These receptors came from a woman in her twenties or thirties with Graves disease. Both conserved end residues are part of each CDR3. The order of the fields is D gene, J gene, clone size, CDR3 length, V gene, CDR3 DNA, CDR3 protein. The D gene is left open where the match is weak. Only some rows state a clone size, as once, few, many or a class for expanded clones.

d_gene: .; j_gene: TRBJ1-5; abundance: many; len: 18; v_gene: TRBV7-2; CDR3nt: TGTGCCAGCAGCTTCTACCCGGGGGGGGCCCATGTTAATCAGCCCCAGCATTTT; CDR3aa: CASSFYPGGAHVNQPQHF
d_gene: TRBD2; j_gene: TRBJ2-1; abundance: .; len: 15; v_gene: TRBV6-2/TRBV6-3; CDR3nt: TGTGCCAGCAGCCGACTAGCTGCCCCTGGGAATGAGCAGTTCTTC; CDR3aa: CASSRLAAPGNEQFF
d_gene: TRBD2; j_gene: TRBJ2-5; abundance: .; len: 16; v_gene: TRBV4-3; CDR3nt: TGCGCCAGCAGCCAAGATTCTAGCGGGAGAGGGGAGACCCAGTACTTC; CDR3aa: CASSQDSSGRGETQYF
d_gene: TRBD1; j_gene: TRBJ2-2; abundance: many; len: 19; v_gene: TRBV7-8; CDR3nt: TGTGCCAGCAGCTCATCACCGGGACAGGGTCGGGAAGACACCGGGGAGCTGTTTTTT; CDR3aa: CASSSSPGQGREDTGELFF
d_gene: .; j_gene: TRBJ2-4; abundance: few; len: 14; v_gene: TRBV27; CDR3nt: TGTGCCAGCAGTTTGGGGGGGGGCGCGGGCATTCAGTACTTC; CDR3aa: CASSLGGGAGIQYF
d_gene: .; j_gene: TRBJ1-2; abundance: .; len: 12; v_gene: TRBV6-9; CDR3nt: TGTGCCAGCAGTTCCCTTTCGGGTGGCTACACCTTC; CDR3aa: CASSSLSGGYTF
d_gene: .; j_gene: TRBJ2-4; abundance: few; len: 13; v_gene: TRBV6-5; CDR3nt: TGTGCCAGCAGTTACGGTCAGACGGACATTCAGTACTTC; CDR3aa: CASSYGQTDIQYF
d_gene: .; j_gene: TRBJ2-5; abundance: many; len: 15; v_gene: TRBV11-2; CDR3nt: TGTGCCAGCAGCTTAGGGGTCAGAGAGAGAGAGACCCAGTACTTC; CDR3aa: CASSLGVRERETQYF
d_gene: TRBD2; j_gene: TRBJ2-7; abundance: many; len: 16; v_gene: TRBV2; CDR3nt: TGTGCCAGCAGTGAAAGTAAACTAGCGGATCCCTACGAGCAGTACTTC; CDR3aa: CASSESKLADPYEQYF
d_gene: TRBD2; j_gene: TRBJ2-1; abundance: many; len: 14; v_gene: TRBV11-3; CDR3nt: TGTGCCAGCAGCTTAAGCGGGAGGGGAGATGAGCAGTTCTTC; CDR3aa: CASSLSGRGDEQFF
d_gene: .; j_gene: TRBJ1-6; abundance: few; len: 14; v_gene: TRBV20-1; CDR3nt: TGCAGTGCTAGCGTGGGCCCTATCGATTCACCCCTCCACTTT; CDR3aa: CSASVGPIDSPLHF